This T cell receptor (beta chain) was documented in a study of T-cell reconstitution after alpha-beta-depleted transplantation in children. Findings of the study overall: Reportedly, only several hundred clones from non-depleted graft cells drove alpha-beta T-cell counts at about two months. TCRbeta diversity was high at day 60 in some patients (a result of surviving recipient T cells and thymic progenitors).

The CDR3 is 8 amino acids. V shed 7 bases and J shed 10 bases, with 8 bases lying between them. CDR1 and CDR2 from the germline V gene are SQVTM and ANQGSEA. A TCRbeta library incorporating unique molecular identifiers was prepared. TCRdb fed the PCR reads into MiXCR, producing one record per CDR3 protein. The sample lists approximately 130,000 distinct CDR3 sequences, 9.5% to 10% seen once, with around 24% in the top ten. This clonotype has more than one count but fewer than ten. Its antigen is not known. The sequencing used PBMCs, mostly from graft donor cells, collected 180 days after TCRalphabeta/CD19-depleted stem cell transplant. This receptor was taken from a girl less than two years old who had a stem cell transplant for combined immunodeficiency, so the T cells may come from the graft donor. V and J are TRBV29-1 and TRBJ2-7; D is unresolved. The CDR3 DNA reads TGCAGCGACAAGGGCCAGTACTTC. It specifies CSDKGQYF.